The present T cell receptor (beta chain) was sequenced within a study of metastatic and nonmetastatic thyroid tumors. Study details: Blood and tumor or nodule tissue repertoires from malignant and benign thyroid patients were compared.

V was cut by 5 bases and J by 7 bases, with 10 bases left in between. The CDR3 covers 12 residues. The germline gives CDR1 SGHNT, CDR2 YYREEE (reference sequence). Patients underwent thyroid surgery, and none had received any treatment before it. Via MiXCR, TCRdb re-called the PCR reads. This table holds roughly 81,000 clones, 8.6% found once. This chain links TRBV5-4 with TRBJ2-1; a possible D gene is TRBD2 (5 bases). Material for sequencing was blood. The clonotype was recovered from a female donor with papillary thyroid cancer or a benign thyroid nodule (not recorded which). Some clones in this sample may be carry-over from other donors' samples. This CDR3 is CASSYRGNEQFF. The CDR3 DNA follows: TGTGCCAGCAGTTACCGAGGGAATGAGCAGTTCTTC.